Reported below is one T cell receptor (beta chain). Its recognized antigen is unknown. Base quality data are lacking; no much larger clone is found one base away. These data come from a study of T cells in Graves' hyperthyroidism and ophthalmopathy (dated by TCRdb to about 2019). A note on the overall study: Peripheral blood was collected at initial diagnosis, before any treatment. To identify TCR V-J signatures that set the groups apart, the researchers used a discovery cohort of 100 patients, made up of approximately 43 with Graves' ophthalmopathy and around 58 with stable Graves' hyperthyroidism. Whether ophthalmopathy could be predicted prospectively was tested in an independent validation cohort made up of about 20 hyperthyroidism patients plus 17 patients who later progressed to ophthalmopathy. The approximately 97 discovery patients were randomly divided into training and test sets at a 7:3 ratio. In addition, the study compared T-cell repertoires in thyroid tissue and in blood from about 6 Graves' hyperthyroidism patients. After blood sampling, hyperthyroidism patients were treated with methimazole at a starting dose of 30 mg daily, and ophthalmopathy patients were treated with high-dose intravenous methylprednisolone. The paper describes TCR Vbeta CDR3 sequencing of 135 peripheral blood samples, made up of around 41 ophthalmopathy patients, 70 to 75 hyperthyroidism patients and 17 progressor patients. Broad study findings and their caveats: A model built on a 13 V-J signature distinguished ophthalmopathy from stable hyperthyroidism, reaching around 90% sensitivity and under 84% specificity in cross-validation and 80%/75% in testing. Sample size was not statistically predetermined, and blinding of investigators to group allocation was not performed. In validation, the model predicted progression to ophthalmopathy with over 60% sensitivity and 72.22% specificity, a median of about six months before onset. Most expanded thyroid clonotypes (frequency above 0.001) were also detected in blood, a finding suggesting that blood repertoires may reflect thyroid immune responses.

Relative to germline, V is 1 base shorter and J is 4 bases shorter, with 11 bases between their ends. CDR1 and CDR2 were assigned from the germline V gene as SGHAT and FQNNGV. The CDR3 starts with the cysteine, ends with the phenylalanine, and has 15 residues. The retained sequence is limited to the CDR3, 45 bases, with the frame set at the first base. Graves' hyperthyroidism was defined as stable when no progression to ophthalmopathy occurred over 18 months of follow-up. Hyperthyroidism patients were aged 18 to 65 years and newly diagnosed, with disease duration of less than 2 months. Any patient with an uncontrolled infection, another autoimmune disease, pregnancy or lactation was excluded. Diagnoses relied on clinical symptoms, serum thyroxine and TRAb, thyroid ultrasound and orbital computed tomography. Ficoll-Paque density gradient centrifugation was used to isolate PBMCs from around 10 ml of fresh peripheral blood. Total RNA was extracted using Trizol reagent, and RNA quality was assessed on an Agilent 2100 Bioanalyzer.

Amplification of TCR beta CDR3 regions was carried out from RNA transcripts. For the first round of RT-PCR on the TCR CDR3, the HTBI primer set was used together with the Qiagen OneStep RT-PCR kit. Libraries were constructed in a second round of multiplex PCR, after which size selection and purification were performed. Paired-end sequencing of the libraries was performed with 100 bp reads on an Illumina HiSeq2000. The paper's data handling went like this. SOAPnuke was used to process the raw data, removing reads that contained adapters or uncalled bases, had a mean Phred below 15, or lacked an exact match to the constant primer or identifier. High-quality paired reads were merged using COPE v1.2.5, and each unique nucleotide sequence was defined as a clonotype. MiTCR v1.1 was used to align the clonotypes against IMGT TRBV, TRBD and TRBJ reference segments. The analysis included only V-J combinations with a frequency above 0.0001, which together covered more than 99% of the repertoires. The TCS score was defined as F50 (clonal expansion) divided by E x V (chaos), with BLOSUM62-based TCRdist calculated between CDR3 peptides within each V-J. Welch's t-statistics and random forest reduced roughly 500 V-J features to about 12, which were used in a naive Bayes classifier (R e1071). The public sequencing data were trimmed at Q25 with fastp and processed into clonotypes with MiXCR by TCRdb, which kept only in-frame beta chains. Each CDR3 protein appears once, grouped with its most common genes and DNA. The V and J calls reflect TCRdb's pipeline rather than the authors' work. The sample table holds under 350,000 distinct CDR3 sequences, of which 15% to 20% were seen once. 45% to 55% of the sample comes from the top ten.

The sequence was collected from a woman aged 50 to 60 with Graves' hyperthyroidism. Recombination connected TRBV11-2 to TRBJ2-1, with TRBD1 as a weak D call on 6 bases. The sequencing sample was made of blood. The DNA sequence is TGTGCCAGCAGCTTAGCCACAGGGCCATACAATGAGCAGTTCTTC. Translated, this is CASSLATGPYNEQFF.